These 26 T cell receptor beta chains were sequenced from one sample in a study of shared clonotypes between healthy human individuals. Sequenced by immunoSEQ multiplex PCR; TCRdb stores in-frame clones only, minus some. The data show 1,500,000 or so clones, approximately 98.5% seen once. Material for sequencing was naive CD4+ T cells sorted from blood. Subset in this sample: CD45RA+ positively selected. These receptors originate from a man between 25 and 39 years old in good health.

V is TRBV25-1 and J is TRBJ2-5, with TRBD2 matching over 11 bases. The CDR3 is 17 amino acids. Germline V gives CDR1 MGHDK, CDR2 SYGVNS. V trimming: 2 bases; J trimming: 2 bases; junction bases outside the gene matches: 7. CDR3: CASSETSGRGGQETQYF. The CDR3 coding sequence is TGTGCCAGCAGTGAAACTAGCGGGAGAGGAGGACAAGAGACCCAGTACTTC.

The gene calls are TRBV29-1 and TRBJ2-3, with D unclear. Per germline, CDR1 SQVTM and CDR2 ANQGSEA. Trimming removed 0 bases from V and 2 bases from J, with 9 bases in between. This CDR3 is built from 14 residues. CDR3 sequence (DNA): TGCAGCGTTGAAGAGTATGACCTCACAGATACGCAGTATTTT. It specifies CSVEEYDLTDTQYF.

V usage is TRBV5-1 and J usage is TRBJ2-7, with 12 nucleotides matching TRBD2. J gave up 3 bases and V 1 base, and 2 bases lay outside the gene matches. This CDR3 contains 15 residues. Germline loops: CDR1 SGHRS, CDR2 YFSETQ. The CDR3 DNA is TGCGCCAGCAGCTTGACGACTAGCGGGAGCTACGAGCAGTACTTC. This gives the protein CASSLTTSGSYEQYF.

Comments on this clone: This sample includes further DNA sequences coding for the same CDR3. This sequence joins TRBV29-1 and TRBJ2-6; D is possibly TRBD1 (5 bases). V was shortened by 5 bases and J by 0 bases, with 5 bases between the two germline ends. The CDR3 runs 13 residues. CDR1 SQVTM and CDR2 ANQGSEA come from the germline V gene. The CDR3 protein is CSVQGSGANVLTF. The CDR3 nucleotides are TGCAGCGTTCAGGGCTCTGGGGCCAACGTCCTGACTTTC.

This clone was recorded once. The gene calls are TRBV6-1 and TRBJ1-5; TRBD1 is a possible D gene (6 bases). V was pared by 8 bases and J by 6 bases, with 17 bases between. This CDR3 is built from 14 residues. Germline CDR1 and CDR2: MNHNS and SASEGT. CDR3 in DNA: TGTGCCAGCTTGTTGATGGGGGCAGGTCAGCCCCAGCATTTT. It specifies CASLLMGAGQPQHF.

The CDR3 DNA sequence: TGCGCCAGCAGTGAGTCGGGGCCCCGGGGGCAGTACTTC. It codes for CASSESGPRGQYF. V and J are TRBV10-1 and TRBJ2-7, with D perhaps TRBD1 or TRBD2 (5 bases each). The V end lost 0 bases, the J end lost 9 bases, and 12 bases lay between the germline ends. The germline gives CDR1 WNHNN, CDR2 SYGVQD (reference sequence). The CDR3 runs to 13 residues.

CDR3 protein: CASNVQENTEAFF. The CDR3 DNA reads as TGCGCCAGCAACGTGCAGGAGAACACTGAAGCTTTCTTT. This rearrangement joins TRBV10-2 to TRBJ1-1; D unclear. Germline loops: CDR1 WSHSY, CDR2 SAAADI. The CDR3 extends over 13 amino acids. Trimming pared 7 bases from V and 1 base from J, leaving 10 bases between.

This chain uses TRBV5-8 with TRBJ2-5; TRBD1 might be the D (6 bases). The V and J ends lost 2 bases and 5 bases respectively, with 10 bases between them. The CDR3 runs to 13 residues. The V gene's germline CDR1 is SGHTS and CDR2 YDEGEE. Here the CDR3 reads CASSFGQMETQYF. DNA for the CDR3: TGTGCCAGCAGCTTTGGACAGATGGAGACCCAGTACTTC.

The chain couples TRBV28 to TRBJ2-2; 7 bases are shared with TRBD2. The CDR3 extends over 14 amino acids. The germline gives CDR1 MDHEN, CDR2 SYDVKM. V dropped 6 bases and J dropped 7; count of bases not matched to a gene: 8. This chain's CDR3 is CASRTTGGIGELFF. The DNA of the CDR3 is TGTGCCAGCAGGACCACCGGGGGGATCGGGGAGCTGTTTTTT.

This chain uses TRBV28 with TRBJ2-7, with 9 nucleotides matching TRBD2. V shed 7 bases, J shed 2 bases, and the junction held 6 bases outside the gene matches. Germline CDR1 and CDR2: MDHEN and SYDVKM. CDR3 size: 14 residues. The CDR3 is CASTLAGSPYEQYF. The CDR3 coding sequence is TGTGCCAGCACCCTAGCGGGAAGCCCCTACGAGCAGTACTTC.

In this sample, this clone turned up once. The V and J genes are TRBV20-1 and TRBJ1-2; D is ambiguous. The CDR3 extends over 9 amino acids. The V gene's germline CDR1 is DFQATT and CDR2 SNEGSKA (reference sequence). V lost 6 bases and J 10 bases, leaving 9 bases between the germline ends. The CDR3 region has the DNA TGCAGTGCGTCAGGCGACTACACCTTC. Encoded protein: CSASGDYTF.

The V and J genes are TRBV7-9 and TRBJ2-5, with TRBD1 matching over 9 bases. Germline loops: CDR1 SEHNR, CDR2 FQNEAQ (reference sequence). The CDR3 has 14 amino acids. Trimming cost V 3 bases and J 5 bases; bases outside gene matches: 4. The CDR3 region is CASSFVGTGETQYF. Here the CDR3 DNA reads TGTGCCAGCAGCTTCGTCGGGACAGGGGAGACCCAGTACTTC.

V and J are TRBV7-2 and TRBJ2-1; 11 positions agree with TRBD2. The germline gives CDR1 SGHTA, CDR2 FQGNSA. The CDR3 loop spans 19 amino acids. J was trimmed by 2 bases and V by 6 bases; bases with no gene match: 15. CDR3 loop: CASRSTTSMGLAAYNEQFF. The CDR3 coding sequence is TGTGCCAGCAGATCGACAACCAGTATGGGACTAGCGGCCTACAATGAGCAGTTCTTC. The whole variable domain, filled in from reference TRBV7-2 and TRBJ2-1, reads GAGVSQSPSNKVTEKGKDVELRCDPISGHTALYWYRQSLGQGLEFLIYFQGNSAPDKSGLPSDRFSAERTGGSVSTLTIQRTQQEDSAVYLCASRSTTSMGLAAYNEQFFGPGTRLTVL.

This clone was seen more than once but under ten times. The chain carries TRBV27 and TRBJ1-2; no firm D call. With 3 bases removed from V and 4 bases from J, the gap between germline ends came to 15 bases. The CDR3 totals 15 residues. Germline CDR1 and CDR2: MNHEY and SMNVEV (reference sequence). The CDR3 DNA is TGTGCCAGCAGTTTGGGAAACCGACCCTTCTATGGCTACACCTTC. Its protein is CASSLGNRPFYGYTF.

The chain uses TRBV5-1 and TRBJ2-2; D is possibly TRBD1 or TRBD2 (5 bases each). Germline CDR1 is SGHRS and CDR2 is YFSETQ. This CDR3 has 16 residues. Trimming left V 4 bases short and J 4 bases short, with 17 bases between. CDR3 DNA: TGCGCCAGCAGCCCACAGCCCGGGGCGGCCACCGGGGAGCTGTTTTTT. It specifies CASSPQPGAATGELFF.

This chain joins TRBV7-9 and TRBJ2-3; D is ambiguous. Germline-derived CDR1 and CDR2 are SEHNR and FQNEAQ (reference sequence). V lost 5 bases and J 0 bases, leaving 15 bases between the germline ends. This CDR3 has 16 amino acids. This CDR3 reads CASSPPWATSTDTQYF. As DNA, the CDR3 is TGTGCCAGCAGCCCCCCTTGGGCAACTAGCACAGATACGCAGTATTTT.

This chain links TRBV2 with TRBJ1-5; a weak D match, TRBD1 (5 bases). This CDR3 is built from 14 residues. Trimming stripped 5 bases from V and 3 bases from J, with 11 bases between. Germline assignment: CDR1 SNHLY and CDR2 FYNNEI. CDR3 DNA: TGTGCCAGCAGTTCCGGGGGGGTCAATCAGCCCCAGCATTTT. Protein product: CASSSGGVNQPQHF.

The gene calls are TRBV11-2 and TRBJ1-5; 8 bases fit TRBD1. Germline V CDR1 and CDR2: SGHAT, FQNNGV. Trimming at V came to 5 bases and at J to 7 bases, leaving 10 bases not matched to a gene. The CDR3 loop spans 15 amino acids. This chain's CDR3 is CASSPGQGRVQPQHF. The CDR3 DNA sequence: TGTGCCAGCAGCCCTGGACAGGGTAGGGTCCAGCCCCAGCATTTT.

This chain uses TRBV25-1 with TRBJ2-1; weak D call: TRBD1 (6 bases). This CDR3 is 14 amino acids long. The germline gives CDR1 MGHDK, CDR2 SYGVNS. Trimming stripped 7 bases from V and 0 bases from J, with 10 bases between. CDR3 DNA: TGTGCCAGCAAAGGGACAACCTCCTACAATGAGCAGTTCTTC. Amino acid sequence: CASKGTTSYNEQFF.

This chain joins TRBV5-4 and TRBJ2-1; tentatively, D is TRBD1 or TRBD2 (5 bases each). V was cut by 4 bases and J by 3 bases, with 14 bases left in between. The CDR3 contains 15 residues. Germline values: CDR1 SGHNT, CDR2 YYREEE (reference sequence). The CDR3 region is CASSVGAENYNEQFF. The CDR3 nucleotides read TGTGCCAGCAGCGTCGGGGCCGAAAACTACAATGAGCAGTTCTTC.

The CDR3 coding sequence is TGTGCCACCGCTTTAGGGAGGAGCTCCTACAATGAGCAGTTCTTC. Its protein is CATALGRSSYNEQFF. V and J are TRBV7-2 and TRBJ2-1, with D maybe TRBD2 (6 bases). Germline V gives CDR1 SGHTA, CDR2 FQGNSA. The CDR3 extends over 15 amino acids. The germline V and J ends were trimmed by 10 bases and 0 bases, with 16 bases remaining between them.

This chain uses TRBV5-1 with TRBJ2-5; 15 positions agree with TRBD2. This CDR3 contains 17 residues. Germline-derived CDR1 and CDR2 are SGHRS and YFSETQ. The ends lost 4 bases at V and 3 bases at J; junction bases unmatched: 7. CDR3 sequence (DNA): TGCGCCAGCAGCCCAGGAGGACTAGCGGGAGGGAAAGAGACCCAGTACTTC. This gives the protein CASSPGGLAGGKETQYF.

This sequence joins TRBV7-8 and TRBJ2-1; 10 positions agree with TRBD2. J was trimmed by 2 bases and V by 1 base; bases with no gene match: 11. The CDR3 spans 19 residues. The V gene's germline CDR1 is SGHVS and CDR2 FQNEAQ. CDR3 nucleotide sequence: TGTGCCAGCAGCTTAGTACTACTAGCGGGACTAAACGCCTACAATGAGCAGTTCTTC. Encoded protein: CASSLVLLAGLNAYNEQFF.

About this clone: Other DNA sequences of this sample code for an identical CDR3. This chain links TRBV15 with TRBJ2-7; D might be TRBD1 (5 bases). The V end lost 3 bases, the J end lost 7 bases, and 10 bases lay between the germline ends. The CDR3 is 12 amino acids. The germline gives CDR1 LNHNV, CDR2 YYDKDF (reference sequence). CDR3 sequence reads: CATSSARGEQYF. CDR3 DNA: TGTGCCACCAGCAGCGCTAGGGGAGAGCAGTACTTC.

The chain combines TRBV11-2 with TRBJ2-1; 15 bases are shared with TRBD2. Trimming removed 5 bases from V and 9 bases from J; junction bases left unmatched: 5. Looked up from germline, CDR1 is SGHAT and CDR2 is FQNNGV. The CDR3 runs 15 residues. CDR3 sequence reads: CASSPGTSGRSEQFF. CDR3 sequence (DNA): TGTGCCAGCAGCCCCGGGACTAGCGGGAGGAGTGAGCAGTTCTTC.

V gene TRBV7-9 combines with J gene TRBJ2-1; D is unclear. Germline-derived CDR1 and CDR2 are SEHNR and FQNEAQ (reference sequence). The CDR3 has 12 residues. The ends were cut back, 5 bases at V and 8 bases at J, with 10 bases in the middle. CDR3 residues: CASSLDWDEQFF. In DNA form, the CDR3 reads TGTGCCAGCAGCCTAGACTGGGATGAGCAGTTCTTC.